What follows describes a single T cell receptor (beta chain). As yet, its antigen is unknown. Germline values: CDR1 MNHNY, CDR2 SVGAGI (reference sequence). This CDR3 is 14 amino acids long. V was clipped by 3 bases and J by 5 bases, with 10 bases between them. The isolated RNA, all of it, was reverse transcribed, so expressed TCRB transcripts were what got sequenced. The method was immunoSEQ multiplex PCR; TCRdb's version includes in-frame clones alone and lacks a portion of them. The table lists some 160,000 clones, around 9% of them singletons. Cells sorted by CD45RO/CCR7/CD25/CD127/CD95/CD27 comprised CD4+ naive, central memory, regulatory and stem cell-like memory cells. The sample originates from a study of beta chain features in type 1 diabetes. Study results and caveats: TCRB CDR3 length was moderately but significantly reduced in all four CD4+ subsets of Type 1 diabetes patients. Among patients, naive, central memory and Treg TCRB repertoires appeared more similar than among healthy donors.

The receptor was derived from a woman aged 25 to 39 with type 1 diabetes. V usage is TRBV6-6 and J usage is TRBJ2-2; D gene uncertain. The sample was central memory CD4+ T cells from blood. Written as DNA, the CDR3 is TGTGCCAGCAGTTATCCGGCACAGACCGGGGAGCTGTTTTTT. Translation: CASSYPAQTGELFF.